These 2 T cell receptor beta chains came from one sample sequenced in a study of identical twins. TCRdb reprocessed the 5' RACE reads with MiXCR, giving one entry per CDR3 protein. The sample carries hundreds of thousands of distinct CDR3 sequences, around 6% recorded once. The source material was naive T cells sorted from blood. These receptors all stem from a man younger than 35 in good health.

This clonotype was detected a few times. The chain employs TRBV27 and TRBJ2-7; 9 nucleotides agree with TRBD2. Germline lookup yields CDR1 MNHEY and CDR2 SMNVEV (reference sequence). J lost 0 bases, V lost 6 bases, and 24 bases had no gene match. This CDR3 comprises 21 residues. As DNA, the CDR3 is TGTGCCAGCAGCTTAGACGATCTTGGCAGCGGCCATAGCGGGAGCTCCTACGAGCAGTACGTC. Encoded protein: CASSLDDLGSGHSGSSYEQYV.

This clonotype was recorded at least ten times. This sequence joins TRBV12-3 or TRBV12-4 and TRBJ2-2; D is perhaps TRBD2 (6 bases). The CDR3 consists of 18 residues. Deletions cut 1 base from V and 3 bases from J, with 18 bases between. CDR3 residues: CASSLVVRVADHTGELFF. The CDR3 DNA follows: TGTGCCAGCAGTTTAGTTGTAAGGGTAGCGGATCACACCGGGGAGCTGTTTTTT.